This TCR beta chain stems from a study of blood T cell repertoires in COVID-19. Turning to the study itself: T cells, B-cell-depleted T cells, or PBMCs supplied cDNA or gDNA.

The data were produced by immunoSEQ multiplex PCR, yet TCRdb's version contains in-frame clones alone and is incomplete. Found here are about 120,000 clones, 84% of them singletons; the top ten hold 3% to 4.5%. This CDR3 is 10 amino acids long. The V segment lost 5 bases and the J segment 12 bases; nucleotides outside the gene matches: 2. The germline CDR1 and CDR2 sequences are SNHLY and FYNNEI. Input material: PBMCs or T cells enriched from blood (not recorded which). The receptor was derived from a woman in her twenties or thirties who had recovered from COVID-19. The V gene is TRBV2, the J gene TRBJ2-7, with 9 bases identical to TRBD1. In nucleotides, the CDR3 is TGTGCCAGCAGTCCGGGACAGGGGTACTTC. Encoded protein: CASSPGQGYF.